This T cell receptor (beta chain) is from a study of cytomegalovirus exposure and HLA in healthy donors. Study background: Roughly 170 million T cells yielded 117 million unique TCR beta sequences in earlier analysis.

The CDR3 is 15 amino acids. V was trimmed by 6 bases and J by 3 bases, leaving 17 bases between them. The germline V gene has CDR1 MDHEN and CDR2 SYDVKM. A multiplex PCR was run with 60 Vbeta primers and 13 Jbeta primers. Profiled with immunoSEQ multiplex PCR; TCRdb holds only in-frame clones, not every one. This sample has around 140,000 clones, with around 73% found just once. This clonotype was obtained from a female donor in good health and CMV-seronegative. Source material: PBMCs. The V and J genes are TRBV28 and TRBJ1-2; D unresolved. CDR3 nucleotide sequence: TGTGCCAGCAGGACATTGGAGGCAGCGGACTATGGCTACACCTTC. This encodes CASRTLEAADYGYTF.